The 32 T cell receptor beta chains listed next were all sequenced from one sample in a study of Ad26.COV2.S vaccination and SARS-CoV-2 variants. Only in-frame clones appear in the TCRdb table, and some are missing; sequencing was by immunoSEQ multiplex PCR. The data show roughly 420,000 clones, with approximately 87% seen just once and 3.6% held by the top ten. Treatment: roughly 18 received Ad26.COV2.S at low or high dose, single or two shots; about 5 received placebo; per-sample allocation not given. Samples came from day 63 after the first vaccine or placebo injection. Material: peripheral blood, obtained in a trial of Ad26.COV2.S vaccine versus placebo. All receptors come from a person between 18 and 65 years old who received the Ad26.COV2.S COVID-19 vaccine or a placebo.

This chain uses TRBV7-7 with TRBJ2-2; 8 bases are a match to TRBD1. Germline values: CDR1 SSHAT, CDR2 FNYEAQ (reference sequence). The CDR3 consists of 15 residues. V shed 10 bases and J 5 bases; nucleotides not matched to a gene: 12. CDR3 nucleotides: TGTGCCACTACGGGGGCAGGGGGCAAGACCGGGGAGCTGTTTTTT. Protein sequence: CATTGAGGKTGELFF.

This sequence joins TRBV3-1 (or the pseudogene TRBV3-2) and TRBJ1-4; 10 nucleotides line up with TRBD1. The CDR3 has 15 amino acids. Germline values: CDR1 LGHDT, CDR2 YNNKEL (reference sequence). Germline trimming cut 1 base from V and 7 bases from J; bases unmatched to any gene: 3. As DNA, the CDR3 is TGTGCCAGCAGCCAAGGGACAGGGGGGGGTGAAAAACTGTTTTTT. Residues: CASSQGTGGGEKLFF.

The chain joins TRBV6-5 to TRBJ2-5; weak D call: TRBD2 (6 bases). Germline CDR1 MNHEY, CDR2 SVGAGI. The CDR3 totals 14 residues. V was pared by 4 bases and J by 4 bases, with 13 bases between. DNA of the CDR3: TGTGCCAGCAGTTCGAACGGGGGACCAGAGACCCAGTACTTC. This encodes CASSSNGGPETQYF.

The genes are TRBV6-5 and TRBJ2-5, with D possibly being TRBD2 (6 bases). The V and J ends lost 2 bases and 5 bases respectively, with 12 bases between them. Germline loops: CDR1 MNHEY, CDR2 SVGAGI. This CDR3 is built from 14 residues. CDR3 loop: CASSYGRSGETQYF. The DNA of the CDR3 is TGTGCCAGCAGTTACGGCAGGAGCGGGGAGACCCAGTACTTC.

V is TRBV18 and J is TRBJ2-3, with D uncertain. The V gene lost 0 bases and the J gene lost 4 bases, with 8 bases spanning the gap. Per germline, CDR1 KGHSH and CDR2 LQKENI. The CDR3 is 14 residues long. The CDR3 reads CASSPPTLPDTQYF. CDR3 coding DNA: TGTGCCAGCTCACCACCGACCCTCCCAGATACGCAGTATTTT.

The chain carries TRBV19 and TRBJ2-5; 9 positions match TRBD1. Per germline, CDR1 LNHDA and CDR2 SQIVND (reference sequence). The CDR3 contains 13 residues. J gave up 5 bases and V 6 bases, and 4 bases lay outside the gene matches. CDR3 sequence (DNA): TGTGCCAGTAGCCCAGGGACAGGGGAGACCCAGTACTTC. This translates into CASSPGTGETQYF. The variable domain in full, with the rest retrieved from reference TRBV19 and TRBJ2-5, is DGGITQSPKYLFRKEGQNVTLSCEQNLNHDAMYWYRQDPGQGLRLIYYSQIVNDFQKGDIAEGYSVSREKKESFPLTVTSAQKNPTAFYLCASSPGTGETQYFGPGTRLLVL.

J is TRBJ2-1 and V is TRBV3-1 (or the pseudogene TRBV3-2); D ambiguous. Germline V lookup: CDR1 LGHDT, CDR2 YNNKEL (reference sequence). The CDR3 spans 17 residues. The V end was cut by 0 bases, the J end by 0 bases, with 12 bases between. The CDR3 DNA sequence: TGTGCCAGCAGCCAAGAGAGCAGTTATAGCTCCTACAATGAGCAGTTCTTC. This encodes CASSQESSYSSYNEQFF.

The CDR3 sequence: CASSEPGTGKYEQYF. CDR3 sequence (DNA): TGTGCCAGCAGTGAACCCGGGACAGGCAAATACGAGCAGTACTTC. The J gene is TRBJ2-7, the V gene TRBV2, with TRBD1 matching over 8 bases. V was pared by 2 bases and J by 4 bases, with 7 bases of the junction left unmatched. In germline, CDR1 is SNHLY, CDR2 FYNNEI. The CDR3 covers 15 residues.

The chain uses TRBV11-2 and TRBJ2-2; TRBD1 is a possible D gene (5 bases). The V end lost 1 base, the J end lost 6 bases, and 18 bases lay between the germline ends. This CDR3 is built from 17 residues. Germline V gene sequence: CDR1 SGHAT, CDR2 FQNNGV. The DNA of the CDR3 is TGTGCCAGCAGCTTAGGGGTGGGGCGAACCAGCCCCGGGGAGCTGTTTTTT. It specifies CASSLGVGRTSPGELFF.

V is TRBV5-3 and J is TRBJ2-1, with D perhaps given as TRBD1 or TRBD2 (6 bases each). TRBV5-3 is an ORF, with its function uncertain. This CDR3 is 17 amino acids long. The V end was cut by 0 bases, the J end by 8 bases, with 21 bases between. CDR3 nucleotides: TGTGCCAGAAGCTTGGCTCCTAACGGGGGCCCCTGGGATGAGCAGTTCTTC. The encoded protein is CARSLAPNGGPWDEQFF.

The chain combines TRBV6-2 or TRBV6-3 with TRBJ2-6; TRBD1 matches 7 bases. The junction had 6 bases not matched to a gene; V was cut back by 4 bases and J by 12 bases. The germline CDR1 and CDR2 sequences are MNHEY and SVGEGT. This CDR3 spans 13 amino acids. CDR3 coding DNA: TGTGCCAGCAGTTGGGACAGCCTCGGCGTCCTGACTTTC. Translation: CASSWDSLGVLTF.

The chain uses TRBV6-5 and TRBJ2-2; no reliable D call. V lost 0 bases, J lost 5 bases, and 13 bases lay in between. Per the germline V gene, CDR1 is MNHEY and CDR2 is SVGAGI. The CDR3 is 16 amino acids. DNA for the CDR3: TGTGCCAGCAGTTACTCTTCTCTTAGGAGTACCGGGGAGCTGTTTTTT. This encodes CASSYSSLRSTGELFF.

The chain couples TRBV28 to TRBJ2-5, with D uncertain. The CDR3 contains 13 residues. The germline CDR1 and CDR2 sequences are MDHEN and SYDVKM. The ends were cut back, 6 bases at V and 5 bases at J, with 13 bases in the middle. CDR3 region: CASRVRNAETQYF. In DNA, the CDR3 is TGTGCCAGCAGGGTAAGGAACGCGGAGACCCAGTACTTC.

This sequence joins TRBV2 and TRBJ2-7; D might be TRBD1 (6 bases). The CDR3 is 15 amino acids. Germline CDR1 reads SNHLY; CDR2 reads FYNNEI. V was shortened by 6 bases and J by 2 bases, with 17 bases between the two germline ends. This CDR3 is CASRVIRDKTYEQYF. CDR3 bases: TGTGCCAGCAGAGTCATCCGGGACAAAACCTACGAGCAGTACTTC. The full variable domain, its missing parts supplied by reference TRBV2 and TRBJ2-7, is EPEVTQTPSHQVTQMGQEVILRCVPISNHLYFYWYRQILGQKVEFLVSFYNNEISEKSEIFDDQFSVERPDGSNFTLKIRSTKLEDSAMYFCASRVIRDKTYEQYFGPGTRLTVT.

The rearrangement joins TRBV28 to TRBJ2-7; D gene unclear. Germline-derived CDR1 and CDR2 are MDHEN and SYDVKM. CDR3 size: 13 residues. Trimming shortened V by 7 bases and J by 3 bases, and 13 bases separated the two germline ends. The CDR3 DNA reads as TGTGCCAGCACCACGCATTGGGGCTACGAGCAGTACTTC. Protein: CASTTHWGYEQYF.

The chain joins TRBV5-8 to TRBJ1-2, with D unclear. The ends were cut back, 1 base at V and 8 bases at J, with 9 bases in the middle. Per the germline V gene, CDR1 is SGHTS and CDR2 is YDEGEE. The CDR3 totals 12 residues. CDR3 in DNA: TGTGCCAGCAGCTTGAACTGGGCGGGCTACACCTTC. Its translation is CASSLNWAGYTF.

CDR3 loop: CAIRVRLNTEAFF. CDR3 in DNA: TGTGCCATCAGAGTCAGGCTGAACACTGAAGCTTTCTTT. The chain combines TRBV6-6 with TRBJ1-1; no definite D call. The V end lost 10 bases, the J end lost 0 bases, and 12 bases lay between the germline ends. Germline CDR1 and CDR2: MNHNY and SVGAGI (reference sequence). The length of the CDR3 is 13 residues.

The chain couples TRBV6-2 or TRBV6-3 to TRBJ2-5; 8 bases match TRBD1. The CDR3 consists of 15 residues. From germline, CDR1 is MNHEY and CDR2 SVGEGT. V lost 5 bases, J lost 4 bases, and 9 bases stayed unmatched. The CDR3 sequence: CASSRDRGSGETQYF. The CDR3 DNA sequence: TGTGCCAGCAGTAGAGACAGGGGTAGTGGAGAGACCCAGTACTTC.

This chain connects TRBV5-6 to TRBJ1-6, with TRBD1 identical over 7 bases. Germline assignment: CDR1 SGHDT and CDR2 YYEEEE. V trimming: 1 base; J trimming: 9 bases; junction bases outside the gene matches: 10. The CDR3 is 16 amino acids. CDR3: CASSLREGAKASPLHF. In DNA form, the CDR3 reads TGTGCCAGCAGCTTGAGGGAGGGGGCGAAAGCTTCACCCCTCCACTTT.

This clone was seen only once. The chain uses TRBV5-4 and TRBJ1-4; 7 bases map to TRBD1. The CDR3 has 15 residues. J was trimmed by 4 bases and V by 4 bases; bases with no gene match: 7. Per the germline V gene, CDR1 is SGHNT and CDR2 is YYREEE (reference sequence). In DNA form, the CDR3 reads TGTGCCAGCAGCCATACGGGACAGCTTAATGAAAAACTGTTTTTT. It specifies CASSHTGQLNEKLFF. Together with reference TRBV5-4 and TRBJ1-4, the CDR3 gives the full variable domain: ETGVTQSPTHLIKTRGQQVTLRCSSQSGHNTVSWYQQALGQGPQFIFQYYREEENGRGNFPPRFSGLQFPNYSSELNVNALELDDSALYLCASSHTGQLNEKLFFGSGTQLSVL.

The chain links TRBV9 to TRBJ1-1; the D gene is possibly TRBD1 (6 bases). This CDR3 region has 18 residues. V lost 0 bases and J lost 0, with 18 bases in between. The germline V gene has CDR1 SGDLS and CDR2 YYNGEE. Written as DNA, the CDR3 is TGTGCCAGCAGCGTAGACGAGGCAGGGGAGACCATGAACACTGAAGCTTTCTTT. Its translation: CASSVDEAGETMNTEAFF.

This sequence joins TRBV19 and TRBJ1-4; perhaps TRBD1 as D (6 bases). From germline, CDR1 is LNHDA and CDR2 SQIVND (reference sequence). Deletions cut 5 bases from V and 5 bases from J, with 12 bases between. The CDR3 has 14 residues. The CDR3 region has the DNA TGTGCCAGTAGTCCAAGGACAGTCAATGAAAAACTGTTTTTT. Amino acids: CASSPRTVNEKLFF.

About this clone: At the DNA level, this CDR3 is encoded by other sequences in the same sample as well. This chain links TRBV7-2 with TRBJ1-5, with a possible D match to TRBD1 (6 bases). The CDR3 has 13 residues. Trimming removed 5 bases at V and 4 bases at J, with 9 bases between. CDR1 SGHTA and CDR2 FQGNSA come from the germline V gene. DNA for the CDR3: TGTGCCAGCAGCCTAGACAGGAATCAGCCCCAGCATTTT. Translated: CASSLDRNQPQHF.

This rearrangement joins TRBV18 to TRBJ1-1, with 7 bases lining up with TRBD1. V lost 3 bases and J lost 5; bases outside the gene matches: 9. Germline V gives CDR1 KGHSH, CDR2 LQKENI. This CDR3 is built from 15 residues. CDR3 protein: CASSPSVTGTTEAFF. In nucleotides, the CDR3 is TGTGCCAGCTCACCCTCTGTGACAGGGACGACTGAAGCTTTCTTT.

This clone is a singleton in its sample. The chain is built from TRBV6-2 or TRBV6-3 and TRBJ2-2, with D tentatively TRBD2 (5 bases). This CDR3 region has 15 residues. Looked up from germline, CDR1 is MNHEY and CDR2 is SVGEGT. The V gene lost 2 bases and the J gene lost 7 bases, with 14 bases spanning the gap. The CDR3 reads CASSYGWRANGELFF. The CDR3 region has the DNA TGTGCCAGCAGTTACGGATGGCGGGCCAACGGGGAGCTGTTTTTT.

The rearrangement links TRBV7-3 to TRBJ2-3, with D perhaps TRBD2 (6 bases). Germline-derived CDR1 and CDR2 are SGHTA and FQGTGA. V gave up 2 bases and J gave up 3 bases, with 9 bases separating them. CDR3 length: 14 amino acids. The CDR3 nucleotides are TGTGCCAGCAGCTTAGGGGGGTTTACAGATACGCAGTATTTT. This gives the protein CASSLGGFTDTQYF. The full variable domain, rest sourced from reference TRBV7-3 and TRBJ2-3, is GAGVSQTPSNKVTEKGKYVELRCDPISGHTALYWYRQSLGQGPEFLIYFQGTGAADDSGLPNDRFFAVRPEGSVSTLKIQRTERGDSAVYLCASSLGGFTDTQYFGPGTRLTVL.

The rearrangement uses TRBV4-3 and TRBJ2-3; the D gene is possibly TRBD2 (5 bases). The germline V gene encodes CDR1 LGHNA and CDR2 YSLEER. Trimming stripped 0 bases from V and 2 bases from J, with 12 bases between. CDR3 length equals 16 residues. In nucleotides, the CDR3 is TGCGCCAGCAGCCAAGAGTCGGGCGGGTACACAGATACGCAGTATTTT. The encoded protein is CASSQESGGYTDTQYF.

The chain joins TRBV6-1 to TRBJ2-5; D unresolved. The ends were cut back, 2 bases at V and 6 bases at J, with 4 bases in the middle. CDR1 is MNHNS, CDR2 SASEGT, per germline. The CDR3 runs 11 residues. The CDR3 coding sequence is TGTGCCAGCAGTGAATTGAAGACCCAGTACTTC. It codes for CASSELKTQYF.

The chain employs TRBV6-5 and TRBJ2-2, with TRBD1 as a possible D gene (6 bases). The V end was cut by 8 bases, the J end by 6 bases, with 16 bases between. The CDR3 totals 14 residues. CDR1 and CDR2 (germline): MNHEY, SVGAGI. CDR3 sequence: CASPRVGAAGELFF. DNA of the CDR3: TGTGCCAGCCCTCGGGTGGGGGCCGCCGGGGAGCTGTTTTTT.

The V gene is TRBV2, the J gene TRBJ2-7; TRBD1 aligns across 7 bases. The CDR3 sequence is 15 residues long. Germline V gene data show CDR1 as SNHLY and CDR2 as FYNNEI. V lost 0 bases, J lost 0 bases, and 2 bases stayed unmatched. CDR3 sequence reads: CASSEATGSSYEQYF. The DNA of the CDR3 is TGTGCCAGCAGTGAAGCGACAGGGAGCTCCTACGAGCAGTACTTC.

The J gene is TRBJ2-1, the V gene TRBV5-5; the match to TRBD1 covers 7 bases. This CDR3 contains 15 residues. The V segment lost 3 bases and the J segment 1 base; nucleotides outside the gene matches: 4. The germline V gene has CDR1 SGHKS and CDR2 YYEKEE (reference sequence). CDR3 nucleotide sequence: TGTGCCAGCAGCTCTACAGGGGCATCCTACAATGAGCAGTTCTTC. Translated: CASSSTGASYNEQFF. Full variable domain (rest looked up from reference TRBV5-5 and TRBJ2-1): DAGVTQSPTHLIKTRGQQVTLRCSPISGHKSVSWYQQVLGQGPQFIFQYYEKEERGRGNFPDRFSARQFPNYSSELNVNALLLGDSALYLCASSSTGASYNEQFFGPGTRLTVL.

The V and J genes are TRBV2 and TRBJ2-5; possible D gene TRBD2, 7 bases. Germline CDR1 SNHLY, CDR2 FYNNEI. CDR3 length: 15 amino acids. V was trimmed by 4 bases and J by 0 bases, leaving 12 bases between them. CDR3 sequence (DNA): TGTGCCAGCAGTGCCGGGGGGCCGTACCAAGAGACCCAGTACTTC. It encodes CASSAGGPYQETQYF.